This T cell receptor (beta chain) derives from a study of early T cells in non-severe SARS-CoV-2 infection. Deletions cut 4 bases from V and 3 bases from J, with 18 bases between. Germline V lookup: CDR1 LGHNA, CDR2 YNFKEQ. There are 16 residues in the CDR3. Study findings and constraints: Private and CD4 specificities were missed by VDJdb matching, skewed to anti-spike CD8.

One entry per CDR3 protein results from TCRdb running MiXCR on the 5' RACE reads. The data show fewer than 60,000 distinct CDR3 sequences, with approximately 10% seen just once and 13% held by the top ten. In this sample, this clonotype turned up many times. Its target is unknown. Sample: whole blood. The chain employs TRBV4-2 and TRBJ1-2, with D tentatively TRBD1 (5 bases). The clonotype was recovered from an adult who was a healthcare worker with PCR-confirmed SARS-CoV-2 infection or an uninfected control (not recorded which). For the CDR3, the DNA is TGTGCCAGCAGCCGAGAAGGGCAGGGCTTAGACTATGGCTACACCTTC. Protein sequence: CASSREGQGLDYGYTF.